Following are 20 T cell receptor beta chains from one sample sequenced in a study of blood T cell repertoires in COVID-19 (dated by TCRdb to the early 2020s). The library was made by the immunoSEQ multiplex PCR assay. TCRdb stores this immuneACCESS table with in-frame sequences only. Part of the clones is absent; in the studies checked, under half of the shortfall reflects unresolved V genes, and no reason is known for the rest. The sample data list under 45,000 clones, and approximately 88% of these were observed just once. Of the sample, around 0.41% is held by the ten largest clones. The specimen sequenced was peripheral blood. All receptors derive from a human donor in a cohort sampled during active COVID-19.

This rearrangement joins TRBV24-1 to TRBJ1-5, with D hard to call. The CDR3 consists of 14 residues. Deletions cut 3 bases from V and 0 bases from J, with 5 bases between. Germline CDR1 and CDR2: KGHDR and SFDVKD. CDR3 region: CATSDKYSNQPQHF. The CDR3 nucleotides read TGTGCCACCAGTGATAAATATAGCAATCAGCCCCAGCATTTT.

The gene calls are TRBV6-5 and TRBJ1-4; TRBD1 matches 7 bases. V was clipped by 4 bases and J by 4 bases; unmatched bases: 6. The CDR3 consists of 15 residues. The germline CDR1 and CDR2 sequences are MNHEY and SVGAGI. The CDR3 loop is CASSSTGQVNEKLFF. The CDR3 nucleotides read TGTGCCAGCAGTTCCACTGGACAGGTTAATGAAAAACTGTTTTTT.

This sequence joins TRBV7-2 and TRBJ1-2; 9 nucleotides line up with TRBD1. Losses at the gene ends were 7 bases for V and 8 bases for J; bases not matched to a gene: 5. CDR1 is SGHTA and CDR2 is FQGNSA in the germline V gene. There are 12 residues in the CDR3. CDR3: CASTRTGEGYTF. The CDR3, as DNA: TGTGCCAGCACACGGACAGGGGAAGGCTACACCTTC.

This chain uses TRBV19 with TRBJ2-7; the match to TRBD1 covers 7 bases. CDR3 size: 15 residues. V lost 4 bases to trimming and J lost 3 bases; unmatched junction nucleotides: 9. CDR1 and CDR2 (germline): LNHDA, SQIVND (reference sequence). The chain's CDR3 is CASSNDATGDYEQYF. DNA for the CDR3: TGTGCCAGTAGTAACGACGCAACAGGGGACTACGAGCAGTACTTC.

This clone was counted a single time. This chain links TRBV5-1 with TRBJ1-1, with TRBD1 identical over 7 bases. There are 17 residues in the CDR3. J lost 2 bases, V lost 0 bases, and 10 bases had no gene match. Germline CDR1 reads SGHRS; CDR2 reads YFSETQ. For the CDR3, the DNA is TGCGCCAGCAGCTTGGGCCTCAGACAGGGATCAAACACTGAAGCTTTCTTT. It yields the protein CASSLGLRQGSNTEAFF.

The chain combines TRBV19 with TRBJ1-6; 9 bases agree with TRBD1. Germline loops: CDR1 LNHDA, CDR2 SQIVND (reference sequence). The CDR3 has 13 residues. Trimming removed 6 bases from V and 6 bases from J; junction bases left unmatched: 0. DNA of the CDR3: TGTGCCAGTAGGGACAGGGGTAATTCACCCCTCCACTTT. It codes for CASRDRGNSPLHF.

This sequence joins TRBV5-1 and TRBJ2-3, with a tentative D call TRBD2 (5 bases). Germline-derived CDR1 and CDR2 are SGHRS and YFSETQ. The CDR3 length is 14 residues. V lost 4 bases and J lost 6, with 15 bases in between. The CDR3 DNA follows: TGCGCCAGCAGCGGCGGAAACCCGGGGGATACGCAGTATTTT. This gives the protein CASSGGNPGDTQYF.

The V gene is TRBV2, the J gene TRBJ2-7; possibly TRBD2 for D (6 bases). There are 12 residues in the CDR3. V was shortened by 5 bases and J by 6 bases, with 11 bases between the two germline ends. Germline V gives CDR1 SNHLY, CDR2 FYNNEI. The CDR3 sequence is CASSRQGGEQYF. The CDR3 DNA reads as TGTGCCAGCAGTCGCCAGGGAGGCGAGCAGTACTTC.

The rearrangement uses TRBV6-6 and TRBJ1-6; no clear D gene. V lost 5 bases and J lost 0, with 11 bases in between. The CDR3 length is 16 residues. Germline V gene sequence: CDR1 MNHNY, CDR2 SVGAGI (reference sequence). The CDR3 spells CASSNEQSSYNSPLHF. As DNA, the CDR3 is TGTGCCAGCAGTAACGAACAGAGCTCCTATAATTCACCCCTCCACTTT.

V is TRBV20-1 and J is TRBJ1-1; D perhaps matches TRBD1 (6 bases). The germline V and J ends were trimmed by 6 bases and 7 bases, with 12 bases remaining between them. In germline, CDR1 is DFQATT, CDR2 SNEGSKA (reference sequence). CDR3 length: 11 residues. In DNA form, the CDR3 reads TGCAGTGCACCGAAACAGGGTGAAGCTTTCTTT. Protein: CSAPKQGEAFF.

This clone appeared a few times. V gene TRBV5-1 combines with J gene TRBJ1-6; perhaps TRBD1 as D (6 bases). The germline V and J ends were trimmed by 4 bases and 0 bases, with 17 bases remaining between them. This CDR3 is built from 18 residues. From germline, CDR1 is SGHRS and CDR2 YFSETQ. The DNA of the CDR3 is TGCGCCAGCAGCCAAGCCTACAGGGATAGCTCCTATAATTCACCCCTCCACTTT. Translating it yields CASSQAYRDSSYNSPLHF.

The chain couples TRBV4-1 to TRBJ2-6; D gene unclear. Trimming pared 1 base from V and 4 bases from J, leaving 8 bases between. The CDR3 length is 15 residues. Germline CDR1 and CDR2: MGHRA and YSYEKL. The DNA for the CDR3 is TGCGCCAGCAGCCAAGGAGTGAGGGGGGCCAACGTCCTGACTTTC. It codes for CASSQGVRGANVLTF.

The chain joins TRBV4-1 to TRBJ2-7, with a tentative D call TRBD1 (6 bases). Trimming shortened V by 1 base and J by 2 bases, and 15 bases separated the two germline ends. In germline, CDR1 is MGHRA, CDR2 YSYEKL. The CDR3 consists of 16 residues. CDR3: CASSQGPGTPTYEQYF. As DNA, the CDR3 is TGCGCCAGCAGCCAAGGTCCCGGGACACCTACCTACGAGCAGTACTTC.

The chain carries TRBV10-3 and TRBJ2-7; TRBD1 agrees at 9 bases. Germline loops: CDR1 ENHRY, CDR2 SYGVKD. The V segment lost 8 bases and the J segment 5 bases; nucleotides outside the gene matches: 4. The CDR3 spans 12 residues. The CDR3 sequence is CAIRDRVDEQYF. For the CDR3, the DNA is TGTGCCATCCGGGACAGGGTGGACGAGCAGTACTTC.

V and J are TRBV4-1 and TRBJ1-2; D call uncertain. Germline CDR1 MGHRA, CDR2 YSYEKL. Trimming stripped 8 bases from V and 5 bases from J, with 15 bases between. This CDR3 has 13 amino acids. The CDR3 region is CASRMTGEYGYTF. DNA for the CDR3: TGCGCCAGCCGAATGACCGGAGAATATGGCTACACCTTC.

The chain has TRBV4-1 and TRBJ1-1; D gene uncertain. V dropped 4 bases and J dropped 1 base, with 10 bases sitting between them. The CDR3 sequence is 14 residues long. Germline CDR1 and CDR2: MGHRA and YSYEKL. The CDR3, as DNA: TGCGCCAGCAGCCGAGGCGGCGAGAACACTGAAGCTTTCTTT. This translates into CASSRGGENTEAFF.

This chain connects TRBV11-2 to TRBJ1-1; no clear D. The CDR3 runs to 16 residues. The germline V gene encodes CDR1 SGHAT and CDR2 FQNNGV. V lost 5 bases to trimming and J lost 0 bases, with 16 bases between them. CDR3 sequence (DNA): TGTGCCAGCAGCCCCGGGCGGTGGGAGATGAACACTGAAGCTTTCTTT. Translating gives CASSPGRWEMNTEAFF.

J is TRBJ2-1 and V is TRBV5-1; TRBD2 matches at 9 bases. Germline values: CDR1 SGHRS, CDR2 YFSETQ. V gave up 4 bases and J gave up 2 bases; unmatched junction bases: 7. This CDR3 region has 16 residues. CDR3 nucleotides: TGCGCCAGCAGCCCCGGCGGGGGGGGCCCCTACAATGAGCAGTTCTTC. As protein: CASSPGGGGPYNEQFF.

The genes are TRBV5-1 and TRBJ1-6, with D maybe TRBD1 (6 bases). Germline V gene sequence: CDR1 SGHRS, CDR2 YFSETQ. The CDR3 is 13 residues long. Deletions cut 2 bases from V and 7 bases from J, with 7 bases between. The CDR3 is CASSLTGNSPLHF. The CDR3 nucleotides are TGCGCCAGCAGCTTAACAGGGAATTCACCCCTCCACTTT.

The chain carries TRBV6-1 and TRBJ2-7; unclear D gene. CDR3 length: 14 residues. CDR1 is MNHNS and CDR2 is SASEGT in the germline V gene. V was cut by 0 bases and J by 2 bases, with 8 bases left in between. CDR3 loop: CASSEAWQAYEQYF. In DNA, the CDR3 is TGTGCCAGCAGTGAAGCGTGGCAGGCCTACGAGCAGTACTTC.